This T cell receptor (beta chain) was captured by sequencing in a study of blood T cell repertoires in COVID-19. Study details: Whether acute or convalescent, the COVID-19 samples came from the United States, Italy and Spain. Nucleic acid was either cDNA or gDNA, and it came from T cells, B-cell-depleted T cells, or PBMCs.

This clone was found a few times. The CDR3 totals 16 residues. Trimming took 1 base from V and 1 from J; bases not matched to a gene: 4. Germline values: CDR1 LNHNV, CDR2 YYDKDF (reference sequence). Study processing details: For nucleated cells, counts were estimated from reference gene primer amplification. Clones were read by immunoSEQ multiplex PCR, and TCRdb kept only the in-frame ones, dropping some. For V, J and clone size, that table is used; D and trimming come from the DNA. Of about 130,000 clones detected, 70% to 80% appear once; the ten largest clones hold roughly 9.8%. Sequencing input: peripheral blood. The clonotype was recovered from a man between 60 and 70 years old who had recovered from COVID-19. V gene TRBV15 combines with J gene TRBJ2-3; 8 bases fit TRBD2. CDR3 sequence: CATSRVSGAGTDTQYF. CDR3 in DNA: TGTGCCACCAGCAGAGTTAGCGGGGCGGGCACAGATACGCAGTATTTT.